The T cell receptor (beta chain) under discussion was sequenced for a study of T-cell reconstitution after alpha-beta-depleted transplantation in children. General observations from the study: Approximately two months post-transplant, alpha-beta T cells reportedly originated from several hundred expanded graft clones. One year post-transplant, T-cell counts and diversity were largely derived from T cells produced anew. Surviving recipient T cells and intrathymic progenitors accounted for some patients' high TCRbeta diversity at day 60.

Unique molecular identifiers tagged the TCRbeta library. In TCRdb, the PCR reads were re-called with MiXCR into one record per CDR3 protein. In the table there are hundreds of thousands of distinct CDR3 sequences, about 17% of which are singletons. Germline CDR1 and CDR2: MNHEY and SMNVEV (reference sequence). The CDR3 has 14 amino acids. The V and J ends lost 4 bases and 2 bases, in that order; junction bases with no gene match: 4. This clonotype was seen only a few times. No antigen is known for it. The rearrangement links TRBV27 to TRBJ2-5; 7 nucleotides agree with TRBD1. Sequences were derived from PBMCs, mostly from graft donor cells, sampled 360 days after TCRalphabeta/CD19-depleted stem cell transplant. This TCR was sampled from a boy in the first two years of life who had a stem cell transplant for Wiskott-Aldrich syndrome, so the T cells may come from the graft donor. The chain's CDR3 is CASSSGTEQETQYF. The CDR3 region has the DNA TGTGCCAGCAGTTCCGGGACAGAACAAGAGACCCAGTACTTC.